This T cell receptor beta chain was sequenced during a study of beta chain features in type 1 diabetes. As regards this clone: The antigen remains undetermined.

Study-level points and caveats: The study found moderately but significantly shorter TCRB CDR3s in all four CD4+ subsets of Type 1 diabetes patients.

Investigators reverse transcribed all isolated RNA, so they sequenced expressed TCRB transcripts. Assay: immunoSEQ multiplex PCR; the TCRdb copy retains only in-frame clones and omits some. The profile shows over 650,000 clones, over 12% of them singletons. This TCR was sampled from a man between 18 and 29 years old with type 1 diabetes. What was sequenced was naive CD4+ T cells from blood.

CDR3 amino acids: CASSLEGPGYGANVLTF. DNA of the CDR3: TGCGCCAGCAGCTTGGAGGGGCCAGGGTATGGGGCCAACGTCCTGACTTTC. The chain carries TRBV5-1 and TRBJ2-6; maybe TRBD1 (5 bases). Trimming stripped 0 bases from V and 3 bases from J, with 13 bases between. Germline V CDR1 and CDR2: SGHRS, YFSETQ. The CDR3 has 17 residues.